A single T cell receptor beta chain is shown here with its context. Researchers built TCR beta cDNA using 5'RACE template switching with UMIs. For each CDR3 protein, TCRdb gives one entry from its re-call of the 5' RACE reads, without DNA. Its table lists some 440,000 distinct CDR3 sequences. The sample comes from a study of T cells expressing NK-cell markers. The sample consisted of blood T cells: a sorted CD56 or NKG2C T cell subset, CD4+ or CD8+ T cells, or bulk PBMC T cells (not recorded which). This clonotype originated in a woman aged 45-60 years in good health.

The CDR3 is CASSLLGTLSYEQYF. The J gene is TRBJ2-7, the V gene TRBV12-3 or TRBV12-4; TCRdb's D gene call, TRBD1, goes unchecked for lack of DNA. The CDR3 runs 15 residues.